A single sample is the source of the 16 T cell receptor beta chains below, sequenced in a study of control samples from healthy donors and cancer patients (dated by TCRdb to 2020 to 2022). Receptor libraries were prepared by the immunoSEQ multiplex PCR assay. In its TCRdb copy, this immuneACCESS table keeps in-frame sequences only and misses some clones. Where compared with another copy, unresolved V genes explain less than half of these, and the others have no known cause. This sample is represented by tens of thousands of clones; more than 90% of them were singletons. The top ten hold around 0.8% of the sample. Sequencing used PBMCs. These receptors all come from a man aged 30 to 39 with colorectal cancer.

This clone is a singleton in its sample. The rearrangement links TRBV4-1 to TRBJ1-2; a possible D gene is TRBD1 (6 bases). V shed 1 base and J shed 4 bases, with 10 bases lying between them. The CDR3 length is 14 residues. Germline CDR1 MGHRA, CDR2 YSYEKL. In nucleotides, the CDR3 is TGCGCCAGCAGCCAAGCAGGGGCAAGCTATGGCTACACCTTC. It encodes CASSQAGASYGYTF.

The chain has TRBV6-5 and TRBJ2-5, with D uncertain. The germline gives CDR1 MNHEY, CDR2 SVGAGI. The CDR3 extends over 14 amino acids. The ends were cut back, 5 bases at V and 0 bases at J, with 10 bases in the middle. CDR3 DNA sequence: TGTGCCAGCAGTCAGGATTTGTACCAAGAGACCCAGTACTTC. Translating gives CASSQDLYQETQYF.

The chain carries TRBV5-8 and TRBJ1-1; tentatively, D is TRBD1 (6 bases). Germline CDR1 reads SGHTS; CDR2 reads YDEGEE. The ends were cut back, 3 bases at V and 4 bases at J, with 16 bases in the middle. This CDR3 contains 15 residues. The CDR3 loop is CASSSHRAFGTEAFF. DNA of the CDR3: TGTGCCAGCAGCTCTCACAGGGCCTTCGGCACTGAAGCTTTCTTT.

The CDR3 sequence is CASSYDGNQPQHF. CDR3 sequence (DNA): TGTGCCAGCAGTTACGACGGCAATCAGCCCCAGCATTTT. The V call is TRBV6-2 or TRBV6-3, the J call TRBJ1-5; D not certain. This CDR3 is 13 amino acids long. Germline CDR1 and CDR2: MNHEY and SVGEGT. Trimming removed 2 bases at V and 2 bases at J, with 4 bases between.

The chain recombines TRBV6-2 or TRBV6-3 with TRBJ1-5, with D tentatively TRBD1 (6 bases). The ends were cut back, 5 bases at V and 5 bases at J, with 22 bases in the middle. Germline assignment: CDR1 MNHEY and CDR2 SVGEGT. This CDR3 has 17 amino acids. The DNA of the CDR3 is TGTGCCAGCAGTCAAAATACAGGGCCCCTGGTTGATCAGCCCCAGCATTTT. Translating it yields CASSQNTGPLVDQPQHF.

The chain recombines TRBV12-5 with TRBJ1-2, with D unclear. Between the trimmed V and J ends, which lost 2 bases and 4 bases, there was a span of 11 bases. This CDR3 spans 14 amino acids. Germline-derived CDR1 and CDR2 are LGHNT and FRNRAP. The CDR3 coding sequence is TGTGCTAGTGGTTTGCTTCGGGAAGCCTATGGCTACACCTTC. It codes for CASGLLREAYGYTF.

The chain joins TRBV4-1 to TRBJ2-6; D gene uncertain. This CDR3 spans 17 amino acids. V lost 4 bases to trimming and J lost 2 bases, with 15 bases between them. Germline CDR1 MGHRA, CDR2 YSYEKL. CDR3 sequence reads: CASSPTLLQAGANVLTF. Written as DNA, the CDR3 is TGCGCCAGCAGCCCGACCCTCCTGCAGGCTGGGGCCAACGTCCTGACTTTC.

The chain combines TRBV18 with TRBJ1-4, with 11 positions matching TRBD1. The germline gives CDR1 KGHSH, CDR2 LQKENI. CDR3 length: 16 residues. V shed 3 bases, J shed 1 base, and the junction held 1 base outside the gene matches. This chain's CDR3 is CASSPGQGGTNEKLFF. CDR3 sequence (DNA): TGTGCCAGCTCACCGGGACAGGGGGGAACTAATGAAAAACTGTTTTTT.

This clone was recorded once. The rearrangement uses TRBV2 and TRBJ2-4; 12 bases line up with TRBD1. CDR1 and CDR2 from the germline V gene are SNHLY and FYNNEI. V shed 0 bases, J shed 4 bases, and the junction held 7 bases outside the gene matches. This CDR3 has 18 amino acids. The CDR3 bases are TGTGCCAGCAGTGAAGCAATGGGACAGGGGGCGAATAAAAACATTCAGTACTTC. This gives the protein CASSEAMGQGANKNIQYF.

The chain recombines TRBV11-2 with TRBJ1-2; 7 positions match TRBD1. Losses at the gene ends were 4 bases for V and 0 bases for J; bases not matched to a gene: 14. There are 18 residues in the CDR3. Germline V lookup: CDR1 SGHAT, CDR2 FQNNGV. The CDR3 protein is CASSSLNRGLDSNYGYTF. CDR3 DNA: TGTGCCAGCAGCTCCCTCAACAGGGGCCTGGACTCTAACTATGGCTACACCTTC. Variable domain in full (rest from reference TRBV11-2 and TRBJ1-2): EAGVAQSPRYKIIEKRQSVAFWCNPISGHATLYWYQQILGQGPKLLIQFQNNGVVDDSQLPKDRFSAERLKGVDSTLKIQPAKLEDSAVYLCASSSLNRGLDSNYGYTFGSGTRLTVV.

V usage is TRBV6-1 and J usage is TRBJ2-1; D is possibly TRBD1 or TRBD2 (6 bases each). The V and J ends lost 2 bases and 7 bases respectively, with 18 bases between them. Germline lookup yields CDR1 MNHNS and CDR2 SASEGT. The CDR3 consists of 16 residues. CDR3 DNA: TGTGCCAGCAGTGAAACGACAGGTCTGGGGGGAAATGAGCAGTTCTTC. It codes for CASSETTGLGGNEQFF.

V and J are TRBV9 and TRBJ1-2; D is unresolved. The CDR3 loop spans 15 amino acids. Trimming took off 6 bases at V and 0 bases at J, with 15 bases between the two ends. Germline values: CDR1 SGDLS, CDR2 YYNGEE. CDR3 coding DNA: TGTGCCAGCACCCCCACCGCTGGCCCTAACTATGGCTACACCTTC. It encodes CASTPTAGPNYGYTF.

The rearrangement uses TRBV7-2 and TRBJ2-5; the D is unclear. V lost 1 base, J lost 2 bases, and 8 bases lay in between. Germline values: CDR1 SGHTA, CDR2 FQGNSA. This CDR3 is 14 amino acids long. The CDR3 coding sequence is TGTGCCAGCAGCTTAGTAGTATTTCAAGAGACCCAGTACTTC. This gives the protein CASSLVVFQETQYF.

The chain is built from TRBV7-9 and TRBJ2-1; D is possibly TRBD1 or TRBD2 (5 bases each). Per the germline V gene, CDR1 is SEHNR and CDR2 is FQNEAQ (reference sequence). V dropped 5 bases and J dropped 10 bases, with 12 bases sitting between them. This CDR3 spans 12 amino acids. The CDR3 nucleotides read TGTGCCAGCAGCCGGGACCCTGGGGAGCAGTTCTTC. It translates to CASSRDPGEQFF.

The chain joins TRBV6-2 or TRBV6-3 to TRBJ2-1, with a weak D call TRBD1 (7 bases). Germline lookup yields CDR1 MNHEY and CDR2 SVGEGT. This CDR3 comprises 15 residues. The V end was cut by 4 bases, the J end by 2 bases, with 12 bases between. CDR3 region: CASSLGGTAYNEQFF. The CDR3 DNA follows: TGTGCCAGCAGTTTAGGGGGGACAGCCTACAATGAGCAGTTCTTC.

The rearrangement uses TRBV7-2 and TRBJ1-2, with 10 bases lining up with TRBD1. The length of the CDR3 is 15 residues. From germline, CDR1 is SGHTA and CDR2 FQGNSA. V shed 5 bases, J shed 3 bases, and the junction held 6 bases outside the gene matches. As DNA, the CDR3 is TGTGCCAGCAGCGCCCGACAGGGGGCGTACTATGGCTACACCTTC. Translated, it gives CASSARQGAYYGYTF.